This TCR beta chain was found in a study of shared clonotypes between healthy human individuals. Study information: Each donor's CD8 memory used one plate, CD8 naive two, each CD4 subset three.

Study-level results: Blood was the only sampled material, and tissue repertoires likely differ.

All donors were healthy HIV-negative adults lacking recent acute infections or vaccinations. TCRdb keeps only in-frame clones here, not all; method: immunoSEQ multiplex PCR. Here the sample spans about a million clones, roughly 80% being singletons. This CDR3 has 13 residues. CDR1 and CDR2 (germline): MRHNA, SNTAGT. V lost 6 bases, J lost 0 bases, and 8 bases lay in between. With regard to this clone: Its target is not known.

The clonotype originates from a man aged 18 to 30 in good health. Some clones in this sample may be carry-over from other donors' samples. The chain employs TRBV6-4 and TRBJ1-2; D is possibly TRBD1 (6 bases). Specimen: memory CD4+ T cells from PBMCs. Noted subset: CD45RA-negative fraction. CDR3 protein: CASRQGTNYGYTF. DNA of the CDR3: TGTGCCAGCAGACAGGGTACTAACTATGGCTACACCTTC.